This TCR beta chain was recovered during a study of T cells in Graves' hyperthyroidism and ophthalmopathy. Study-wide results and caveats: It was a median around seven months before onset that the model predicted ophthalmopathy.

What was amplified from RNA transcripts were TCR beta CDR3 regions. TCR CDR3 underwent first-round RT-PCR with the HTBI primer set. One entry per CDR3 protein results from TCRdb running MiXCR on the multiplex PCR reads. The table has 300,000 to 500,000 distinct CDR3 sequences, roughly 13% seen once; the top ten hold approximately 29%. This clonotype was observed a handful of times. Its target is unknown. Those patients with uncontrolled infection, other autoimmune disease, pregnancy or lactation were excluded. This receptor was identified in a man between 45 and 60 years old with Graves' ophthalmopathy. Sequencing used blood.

CDR3 sequence (DNA): TGTGCCAGCATCTCCGGTGGGGTGACCAAAAACATTCAGTACTTC. The encoded protein is CASISGGVTKNIQYF. This chain connects TRBV6-1 to TRBJ2-4; D gene uncertain. The germline CDR1 and CDR2 sequences are MNHNS and SASEGT. CDR3 length: 15 residues. The germline V and J ends were trimmed by 7 bases and 2 bases, with 15 bases remaining between them.